This passage covers 21 T cell receptor beta chains from one sample sequenced in a study of cytomegalovirus exposure and HLA in healthy donors. The data were produced by immunoSEQ multiplex PCR, yet TCRdb's version contains in-frame clones alone and is incomplete. The sample has 90,000 to 150,000 clones, about 84% seen once. The sequenced sample consisted of PBMCs. All receptors come from a man aged 18 to 29 in good health and CMV-seronegative.

This chain joins TRBV2 and TRBJ1-5; TRBD1 agrees at 9 bases. Germline V gene lookup returns CDR1 SNHLY and CDR2 FYNNEI. The CDR3 extends over 15 amino acids. J lost 3 bases, V lost 4 bases, and 4 bases had no gene match. Here the CDR3 DNA reads TGTGCCAGCAGTGCAAGGACAGGGGACAATCAGCCCCAGCATTTT. This codes for CASSARTGDNQPQHF.

The rearrangement joins TRBV5-4 to TRBJ2-7, with 8 positions matching TRBD2. V lost 2 bases, J lost 4 bases, and 5 bases stayed unmatched. Germline V gives CDR1 SGHNT, CDR2 YYREEE (reference sequence). This CDR3 spans 14 amino acids. CDR3 nucleotide sequence: TGTGCCAGCAGCTTAGCGGGAGTTGAGTACGAGCAGTACTTC. It is translated as CASSLAGVEYEQYF.

This clone was detected only once. V usage is TRBV14 and J usage is TRBJ2-2; TRBD2 agrees at 11 bases. The V segment lost 4 bases and the J segment 6 bases; nucleotides outside the gene matches: 4. Looked up from germline, CDR1 is SGHDN and CDR2 is FVKESK. This CDR3 contains 15 residues. CDR3 nucleotides: TGTGCCAGCAGCCTAGCGGGGGGGCCATCCGGGGAGCTGTTTTTT. This codes for CASSLAGGPSGELFF.

The chain recombines TRBV27 with TRBJ2-2; no clear D. CDR3 length equals 13 residues. CDR1 MNHEY and CDR2 SMNVEV come from the germline V gene (reference sequence). Trimming left V 3 bases short and J 4 bases short, with 6 bases between. CDR3 DNA sequence: TGTGCCAGCAGTTTTAAGCGCACCGGGGAGCTGTTTTTT. Translation: CASSFKRTGELFF.

The chain carries TRBV30 and TRBJ2-7, with D uncertain. Germline CDR1 and CDR2: GTSNPN and SVGIG (reference sequence). Trimming took 3 bases from V and 1 from J, leaving 7 bases between them. The CDR3 is made up of 12 amino acids. This chain's CDR3 is CAWRRSSYEQYF. CDR3 DNA sequence: TGTGCCTGGAGGAGAAGTTCCTACGAGCAGTACTTC.

The rearrangement links TRBV10-3 to TRBJ1-4; 7 bases map to TRBD1. The CDR3 contains 15 residues. The J segment lost 7 bases and the V segment lost 4 bases, leaving 9 bases of the junction unmatched. The V gene's germline CDR1 is ENHRY and CDR2 SYGVKD. CDR3: CAISGTQGKGEKLFF. As DNA, the CDR3 is TGTGCCATCAGTGGAACACAGGGGAAGGGTGAAAAACTGTTTTTT.

The gene calls are TRBV15 and TRBJ2-7; TRBD1 is a possible D gene (6 bases). Per germline, CDR1 LNHNV and CDR2 YYDKDF (reference sequence). V lost 2 bases and J 5 bases, leaving 13 bases between the germline ends. This CDR3 comprises 14 residues. CDR3 in DNA: TGTGCCACCAGCAGAAACACAGGGCACGACGAGCAGTACTTC. This translates into CATSRNTGHDEQYF.

DNA for the CDR3: TGTGCCAGCAGTCCGTTAGGGGGATTAGGTGGCTACACCTTC. Its translation is CASSPLGGLGGYTF. The chain carries TRBV27 and TRBJ1-2; D perhaps matches TRBD1 (6 bases). Looked up from germline, CDR1 is MNHEY and CDR2 is SMNVEV (reference sequence). V was trimmed by 5 bases and J by 7 bases, leaving 17 bases between them. The CDR3 consists of 14 residues.

The chain carries TRBV11-1 and TRBJ1-1; TRBD1 agrees at 9 bases. The CDR3 loop spans 14 amino acids. CDR1 is SGHAT and CDR2 is FQDESV in the germline V gene (reference sequence). V lost 5 bases, J lost 7 bases, and 8 bases stayed unmatched. CDR3 sequence: CASSLPYRGLEAFF. The CDR3 DNA follows: TGTGCCAGCAGCCTACCCTACAGGGGGCTTGAAGCTTTCTTT.

The table lists this clone with a count of one. The rearrangement links TRBV7-2 to TRBJ2-7; no firm D call. CDR3 length: 15 amino acids. V was cut by 2 bases and J by 2 bases, with 13 bases left in between. CDR1 is SGHTA and CDR2 is FQGNSA in the germline V gene. CDR3 loop: CASSLSYANPYEQYF. DNA of the CDR3: TGTGCCAGCAGCTTATCTTACGCTAATCCCTACGAGCAGTACTTC.

This clone was picked up a small number of times. This CDR3 reads CASSLPGLAGTNEQFF. CDR3 in DNA: TGCGCCAGCAGCCTTCCGGGACTAGCGGGGACCAATGAGCAGTTCTTC. V and J are TRBV4-1 and TRBJ2-1; the match to TRBD2 covers 13 bases. The V gene end was trimmed by 4 bases and the J gene end by 6 bases; junction bases not matched to a gene: 6. Looked up from germline, CDR1 is MGHRA and CDR2 is YSYEKL. This CDR3 spans 16 amino acids.

The chain carries TRBV19 and TRBJ1-2, with 8 bases matching TRBD1. With 3 bases clipped from V and 0 bases from J, the junction kept 6 bases outside the gene matches. This CDR3 contains 16 residues. Germline CDR1 reads LNHDA; CDR2 reads SQIVND (reference sequence). The CDR3: CASSIGTGTTNYGYTF. CDR3 nucleotides: TGTGCCAGTAGTATTGGGACAGGTACCACTAACTATGGCTACACCTTC.

V and J are TRBV5-1 and TRBJ2-1; 9 positions agree with TRBD1. The CDR3 is 15 residues long. V trimming: 0 bases; J trimming: 9 bases; junction bases outside the gene matches: 7. CDR1 and CDR2 from the germline V gene are SGHRS and YFSETQ. CDR3 nucleotide sequence: TGCGCCAGCAGCTTGGGGACAGGGGTCCTAGGTGAGCAGTTCTTC. This codes for CASSLGTGVLGEQFF.

The V and J genes are TRBV4-2 and TRBJ2-2; a weak D match, TRBD2 (5 bases). Germline V gene lookup returns CDR1 LGHNA and CDR2 YNFKEQ. The V gene lost 1 base and the J gene lost 4 bases, with 10 bases spanning the gap. This CDR3 region has 15 residues. The CDR3 nucleotides are TGTGCCAGCAGCCAAGGGACTTGGGGCACCGGGGAGCTGTTTTTT. It is translated as CASSQGTWGTGELFF.

This chain connects TRBV5-1 to TRBJ2-1; 12 nucleotides agree with TRBD2. Per the germline V gene, CDR1 is SGHRS and CDR2 is YFSETQ. With V trimmed by 4 bases and J by 0 bases, 5 bases remained unmatched. CDR3 length equals 17 residues. The CDR3 DNA is TGCGCCAGCAGCCAACCGACTAGCGGGAGCTCCTACAATGAGCAGTTCTTC. Its translation is CASSQPTSGSSYNEQFF.

The rearrangement joins TRBV6-1 to TRBJ1-2; perhaps TRBD1 as D (5 bases). Germline V gene sequence: CDR1 MNHNS, CDR2 SASEGT. V lost 0 bases and J 8 bases, leaving 10 bases between the germline ends. The CDR3 extends over 13 amino acids. DNA for the CDR3: TGTGCCAGCAGTGAAGCAGGGGTAGGAGGCTACACCTTC. Its translation is CASSEAGVGGYTF.

The J gene is TRBJ1-3, the V gene TRBV14; D gene uncertain. Deletions cut 5 bases from V and 0 bases from J, with 14 bases between. The CDR3 spans 16 residues. CDR1 is SGHDN, CDR2 FVKESK, per germline. The CDR3 loop reads CASSARLISSGNTIYF. DNA for the CDR3: TGTGCCAGCAGCGCGAGACTGATTTCCTCTGGAAACACCATATATTTT.

The chain has TRBV7-9 and TRBJ2-3; 7 bases line up with TRBD2. CDR1 and CDR2 (germline): SEHNR, FQNEAQ (reference sequence). The ends lost 2 bases at V and 1 base at J; junction bases unmatched: 9. The CDR3 spans 17 residues. CDR3 sequence reads: CASSLRAKAGGTDTQYF. The CDR3 bases are TGTGCCAGCAGCTTACGGGCCAAGGCGGGAGGCACAGATACGCAGTATTTT.

CDR3 DNA: TGTGCCAGCAGCGGCGGGGGGACTAGCGAGGCAGATACGCAGTATTTT. It translates to CASSGGGTSEADTQYF. This chain connects TRBV5-6 to TRBJ2-3; 10 positions match TRBD2. Per the germline V gene, CDR1 is SGHDT and CDR2 is YYEEEE. Unmatched junction bases numbered 9, after V lost 4 bases and J lost 4 bases. The CDR3 loop spans 16 amino acids. The full variable domain, its missing parts supplied by reference TRBV5-6 and TRBJ2-3, is DAGVTQSPTHLIKTRGQQVTLRCSPKSGHDTVSWYQQALGQGPQFIFQYYEEEERQRGNFPDRFSGHQFPNYSSELNVNALLLGDSALYLCASSGGGTSEADTQYFGPGTRLTVL.

A single count supports this clone. The chain combines TRBV30 with TRBJ1-1; D may be TRBD1 (6 bases). Germline CDR1 reads GTSNPN; CDR2 reads SVGIG (reference sequence). CDR3 size: 15 residues. V dropped 3 bases and J dropped 5 bases, with 19 bases sitting between them. CDR3 bases: TGTGCCTGGAGAGCGGGGGGCGCGAGTTGGACTGAAGCTTTCTTT. Protein product: CAWRAGGASWTEAFF.

This clone was picked up one time. J is TRBJ2-7 and V is TRBV6-4; TRBD2 aligns across 12 bases. Germline V gene data show CDR1 as MRHNA and CDR2 as SNTAGT. The trim removed 3 bases at V and 3 bases at J, leaving 3 bases unmatched. The CDR3 length is 15 residues. The CDR3 DNA reads TGTGCCAGCAGTGAGCTAGCGGGAGGGCTCTACGAGCAGTACTTC. The encoded protein is CASSELAGGLYEQYF.